The entry below describes one T cell receptor beta chain. Healthy and HIV-negative, the adult donors had no recent acute infections or vaccinations. The entry originates in a study of shared clonotypes between healthy human individuals. Deep was the level used in running the assay. Authors' processing steps: Without quality scores, immunoSEQ junctional reads could not be filtered like full-length reads. Generated by immunoSEQ multiplex PCR, the TCRdb table keeps only in-frame clones and is missing some. V and J calls and clone size are given by that table; D and trimming were obtained from the DNA. Of approximately 500,000 clones listed, approximately 79% are singletons. The TCR sequence derives from a woman in her thirties or forties in good health. Some clones in this sample may be carry-over from other donors' samples. Sequencing was done on a sample of PBMCs.

As DNA, the CDR3 is TGTGCCACCAGCAGAGATTGGGGGGTTTTGGATACGCAGTATTTT. As protein: CATSRDWGVLDTQYF. V is TRBV15 and J is TRBJ2-3; possible D gene TRBD2, 6 bases. This CDR3 has 15 amino acids. V was shortened by 0 bases and J by 6 bases, with 13 bases between the two germline ends. Germline lookup yields CDR1 LNHNV and CDR2 YYDKDF (reference sequence).